This passage covers 5 T cell receptor beta chains from one sample sequenced in a study of metastatic and nonmetastatic thyroid tumors. TCRdb re-clonotyped the PCR reads via MiXCR. The top ten hold 3% to 3.5% of the sample, which has about 46,000 clones, 24% seen once. Patients underwent thyroid surgery, and none had received any treatment before it. Source material: blood. All receptors come from a male donor with papillary thyroid cancer or a benign thyroid nodule (not recorded which). Some clones in this sample may be carry-over from other donors' samples.

This clone is judged medium-sized. The chain employs TRBV6-1 and TRBJ1-6, with TRBD1 matching over 8 bases. V shed 6 bases and J 10 bases; nucleotides not matched to a gene: 5. CDR3 length equals 13 residues. Per germline, CDR1 MNHNS and CDR2 SASEGT. CDR3 in amino acids: CASSGTGISPLHF. CDR3 nucleotides: TGTGCCAGCAGCGGGACAGGTATCTCACCCCTCCACTTT.

Many counts were recorded for this clone. The rearrangement joins TRBV7-3 to TRBJ2-2; 14 bases agree with TRBD2. The CDR3 has 16 residues. Germline V gives CDR1 SGHTA, CDR2 FQGTGA. The V and J ends lost 5 bases and 5 bases, in that order; junction bases with no gene match: 4. The CDR3 loop reads CASSRGTSGRTGELFF. CDR3 sequence (DNA): TGTGCCAGCAGCCGAGGGACTAGCGGGAGAACCGGGGAGCTGTTTTTT. Together with reference TRBV7-3 and TRBJ2-2, the CDR3 gives the full variable domain: GAGVSQTPSNKVTEKGKYVELRCDPISGHTALYWYRQSLGQGPEFLIYFQGTGAADDSGLPNDRFFAVRPEGSVSTLKIQRTERGDSAVYLCASSRGTSGRTGELFFGEGSRLTVL.

This clone turned up a few times. The chain uses TRBV6-2 or TRBV6-3 and TRBJ2-1; 15 nucleotides match TRBD2. The length of the CDR3 is 16 residues. Unmatched junction bases numbered 4, after V lost 6 bases and J lost 4 bases. Germline-derived CDR1 and CDR2 are MNHEY and SVGEGT. Written as DNA, the CDR3 is TGTGCCAGCAGCGGACTAGCGGGAGGGGGTTACAATGAGCAGTTCTTC. Residues: CASSGLAGGGYNEQFF.

The chain joins TRBV4-2 to TRBJ2-1; D perhaps matches TRBD1 (5 bases). The germline CDR1 and CDR2 sequences are LGHNA and YNFKEQ. V was pared by 2 bases and J by 9 bases, with 17 bases between. This CDR3 spans 15 amino acids. CDR3 nucleotides: TGTGCCAGCAGCCAAAACCCAGGGTTAGTTTTTGAGCAGTTCTTC. As protein: CASSQNPGLVFEQFF.

This clone was found many times. This may be a read error, as it is one base from a much larger clone. V usage is TRBV11-2 and J usage is TRBJ2-7; TRBD1 matches at 7 bases. After removal of 5 bases from V and 2 bases from J, the junction contained 12 bases not matched to a gene. The CDR3 has 16 amino acids. CDR1 SGHAT and CDR2 FQNNGV come from the germline V gene. The CDR3 coding sequence is TGTGCCAGCAGCCCCCGTCCGGGACAGCCTGCCTACGAGCAGTACTTC. Residues: CASSPRPGQPAYEQYF.